Shown below are 5 T cell receptor beta chains from a single sample sequenced in a study of blood T cell repertoires in COVID-19 (dated by TCRdb to between 2020 and 2021). The receptor library was made with the immunoSEQ multiplex PCR assay. Imported from immuneACCESS, the table was reduced by TCRdb to in-frame sequences with V and J called. These copies leave out some clones; in studies compared against another copy, an unresolved V gene accounts for under half, and the cause of the remainder is not known. This sample is represented by almost 250,000 clones; around 86% of them were singletons. Clones ranked in the top ten supply approximately 1.7% of the sample. Sequencing was carried out using PBMCs or T cells enriched from blood (not recorded which). Receptors were obtained from a woman aged 50 to 60 who had recovered from COVID-19.

V usage is TRBV11-2 and J usage is TRBJ1-3; D gene ambiguous. Trimming removed 3 bases at V and 5 bases at J, with 5 bases between. This CDR3 is 12 amino acids long. In germline, CDR1 is SGHAT, CDR2 FQNNGV. The CDR3 spells CASSFNRNTIYF. The CDR3 DNA follows: TGTGCCAGCAGCTTTAATAGAAACACCATATATTTT.

The rearrangement joins TRBV11-2 to TRBJ1-1; 9 nucleotides align to TRBD1. Germline CDR1 SGHAT, CDR2 FQNNGV. The CDR3 covers 14 residues. With 6 bases clipped from V and 1 base from J, the junction kept 3 bases outside the gene matches. The CDR3: CASRTGGSNTEAFF. As DNA, the CDR3 is TGTGCCAGCAGAACAGGGGGCTCGAACACTGAAGCTTTCTTT.

The J gene is TRBJ2-1, the V gene TRBV28, with TRBD2 identical over 7 bases. The CDR3 spans 15 residues. J gave up 7 bases and V 2 bases, and 8 bases lay outside the gene matches. CDR1 is MDHEN and CDR2 is SYDVKM in the germline V gene. CDR3 amino acids: CASSLLGLVMNEQFF. The CDR3 DNA is TGTGCCAGCAGTTTACTAGGACTAGTAATGAATGAGCAGTTCTTC.

This clone was picked up one time. CDR3 bases: TGTGCCAGCAGCGTAGATCTAGCTTCCCAAGAGACCCAGTACTTC. Translation gives CASSVDLASQETQYF. This chain connects TRBV9 to TRBJ2-5, with D maybe TRBD2 (5 bases). The V end was cut by 0 bases, the J end by 1 base, with 10 bases between. Germline lookup yields CDR1 SGDLS and CDR2 YYNGEE. The CDR3 loop spans 15 amino acids.

The chain couples TRBV28 to TRBJ1-1; 8 positions match TRBD1. V shed 6 bases, J shed 8 bases, and the junction held 14 bases outside the gene matches. The CDR3 runs 15 residues. Per germline, CDR1 MDHEN and CDR2 SYDVKM. In DNA form, the CDR3 reads TGTGCCAGCAGGGGAAGGGACAGGTTGCGGATGGAAGCTTTCTTT. This translates into CASRGRDRLRMEAFF.